The 24 T cell receptor beta chains in this list originate from one sample, sequenced in a study of post-analysis software for immune sequencing data. General study points: Four or five TRBV segments (TRBV5-6, TRBV5-1 and TRBV20-1 among them) occurred more frequently in patients than in controls.

Prepared TCR beta cDNA libraries contained unique molecular identifiers. A single record per CDR3 protein comes from TCRdb applying MiXCR to the PCR reads. The data contain 170,000 or so distinct CDR3 sequences, approximately 30% of them singletons. Their antigens remain unidentified. Sequencing was carried out using blood. These receptors all stem from a girl aged 5 to 17 with multiple sclerosis.

This CDR3 is CSVTQGETQYF. CDR3 in DNA: TGCAGCGTTACGCAGGGGGAGACCCAGTACTTC. The chain employs TRBV29-1 and TRBJ2-4, with D tentatively TRBD1 (6 bases). The J call may be mistaken, given a closer DNA end match to TRBJ2-5. There are 11 residues in the CDR3. Germline V gene lookup returns CDR1 SQVTM and CDR2 ANQGSEA.

This clonotype was observed a few times. With a much larger clone just one base away, this may be a read error. The V and J genes are TRBV29-1 and TRBJ1-2; 10 bases are a match to TRBD1. Germline V gene data show CDR1 as SQVTM and CDR2 as ANQGSEA. The length of the CDR3 is 12 residues. The CDR3 protein is CSVGDRGYGYIF. The CDR3, as DNA: TGCAGCGTTGGGGACAGGGGCTATGGCTACATCTTC.

This sequence joins TRBV7-9 and TRBJ2-7, with D perhaps matching TRBD2 (6 bases). The CDR3 totals 14 residues. Germline assignment: CDR1 SEHNR and CDR2 FQNEAQ (reference sequence). Trimming took off 4 bases at V and 5 bases at J, with 15 bases between the two ends. CDR3 sequence (DNA): TGTGCCAGCAGCTCTCCCCGACGACTAGACGAGCAGTACTTC. Protein product: CASSSPRRLDEQYF.

This clonotype has more than one count but fewer than ten. The gene calls are TRBV10-1 and TRBJ1-5; maybe TRBD1 (6 bases). Germline loops: CDR1 WNHNN, CDR2 SYGVQD (reference sequence). The CDR3 has 13 residues. V was pared by 3 bases and J by 8 bases, with 11 bases between. CDR3 region: CASSEQGGKPQHF. The CDR3 nucleotides read TGCGCCAGCAGTGAACAGGGTGGAAAGCCCCAGCATTTT.

This clonotype appeared a few times. V gene TRBV20-1 combines with J gene TRBJ1-1; D is undetermined. The germline gives CDR1 DFQATT, CDR2 SNEGSKA (reference sequence). Trimming shortened V by 5 bases and J by 0 bases, and 13 bases separated the two germline ends. The CDR3 runs 14 residues. For the CDR3, the DNA is TGCAGTGCTCAATTGGGGTTCTTGAACACTGAAGCTTTCTTT. It codes for CSAQLGFLNTEAFF.

This clonotype came up many times. V gene TRBV2 combines with J gene TRBJ2-1, with 8 bases that match TRBD2. The trim removed 1 base at V and 4 bases at J, leaving 6 bases unmatched. The germline gives CDR1 SNHLY, CDR2 FYNNEI. CDR3 size: 16 residues. CDR3 DNA: TGTGCCAGCAGTGAAGTGCCAGCGGGAGAGTACAATGAGCAGTTCTTC. Translation: CASSEVPAGEYNEQFF.

The chain recombines TRBV7-3 with TRBJ2-3; the D is unclear. Trimming shortened V by 1 base and J by 4 bases, and 9 bases separated the two germline ends. Germline V gene lookup returns CDR1 SGHTA and CDR2 FQGTGA. The CDR3 loop spans 14 amino acids. The CDR3, as DNA: TGTGCCAGCAGCTTAAATCAAGTTTCAGATACGCAGTATTTT. It codes for CASSLNQVSDTQYF.

The rearrangement links TRBV6-6 to TRBJ2-7; 8 bases are shared with TRBD2. The germline V gene encodes CDR1 MNHNY and CDR2 SVGAGI (reference sequence). Germline trimming cut 0 bases from V and 5 bases from J; bases unmatched to any gene: 9. This CDR3 is 16 amino acids long. CDR3: CASSYSPGLVSDEQYF. CDR3 coding DNA: TGTGCCAGCAGTTACTCACCGGGACTAGTAAGTGACGAGCAGTACTTC.

This clonotype was counted at least ten times. This chain uses TRBV4-1 with TRBJ2-7, with no clear D. Germline assignment: CDR1 MGHRA and CDR2 YSYEKL. Between the trimmed V and J ends, which lost 1 base and 0 bases, there was a span of 4 bases. The CDR3 is made up of 13 amino acids. CDR3: CASSQGNSYEQYF. The CDR3 DNA is TGCGCCAGCAGCCAAGGAAACTCCTACGAGCAGTACTTC.

The sample holds a few counts of this clonotype. The junction does not match germline at one end; this may be a read error. V and J are TRBV14 and TRBJ2-4, with D perhaps TRBD2 (5 bases). Germline V gives CDR1 SGHDN, CDR2 FVKESK. The CDR3 length is 15 residues. Written as DNA, the CDR3 is TGTGCCAGCAGCCCCTGGACGGGAACCAAAAGCATTCAGTACTTC. It codes for CASSPWTGTKSIQYF.

This clonotype has ten or more counts. The genes are TRBV2 and TRBJ2-5; TRBD2 matches at 10 bases. CDR1 SNHLY and CDR2 FYNNEI come from the germline V gene. The CDR3 has 16 amino acids. Unmatched junction bases numbered 10, after V lost 5 bases and J lost 4 bases. The CDR3 protein is CASSLLGLAGGETQYF. As DNA, the CDR3 is TGTGCCAGCAGTCTCCTCGGATTAGCGGGAGGAGAGACCCAGTACTTC.

This clonotype came up many times. The chain employs TRBV6-4 and TRBJ1-1; possibly TRBD1 for D (5 bases). Germline values: CDR1 MRHNA, CDR2 SNTAGT. V was shortened by 4 bases and J by 5 bases, with 11 bases between the two germline ends. CDR3 size: 13 residues. The CDR3 DNA reads TGTGCCAGCAGTGTTTTCGGGGGGACTGAAGCTTTCTTT. It translates to CASSVFGGTEAFF.

The chain joins TRBV4-1 to TRBJ2-2; 8 bases are a match to TRBD1. The CDR3 has 16 amino acids. Unmatched junction bases numbered 5, after V lost 4 bases and J lost 1 base. From germline, CDR1 is MGHRA and CDR2 YSYEKL. The CDR3 DNA reads as TGCGCCAGCAGCCTTTCCGGGACAGGGAACACCGGGGAGCTGTTTTTT. This encodes CASSLSGTGNTGELFF.

This chain uses TRBV12-3 or TRBV12-4 with TRBJ1-6; D is unresolved. The CDR3 is 15 amino acids. Trimming took off 3 bases at V and 7 bases at J, with 13 bases between the two ends. The CDR3 DNA sequence: TGTGCCAGCAGTTTTACCGGCACCCTGAATTCACCCCTCCACTTT. Amino acids: CASSFTGTLNSPLHF.

For this clonotype: The junction and the germline gene differ at one end; a read error may be behind it. This sequence joins TRBV3-1 and TRBJ2-1; 8 bases map to TRBD2. CDR1 is LGHDT, CDR2 YNNKEL, per germline (reference sequence). This CDR3 has 16 amino acids. For the CDR3, the DNA is TGTGCCACCAGCCAAGGCCCAGCGGGGGACTCCCGTGAGCAGTTCTTC. Its protein is CATSQGPAGDSREQFF.

This clonotype was recorded many times. The chain couples TRBV10-3 to TRBJ2-7, with D possibly matching TRBD2 (6 bases). The V and J ends lost 0 bases and 2 bases respectively, with 14 bases between them. This CDR3 contains 16 residues. CDR1 is ENHRY, CDR2 SYGVKD, per germline. The CDR3 here is CAISESAGGGTYEQYF. The CDR3 bases are TGTGCCATCAGTGAGTCTGCCGGGGGAGGAACCTACGAGCAGTACTTC.

This clonotype has a count of ten or more. The chain employs TRBV6-1 and TRBJ2-7; 7 nucleotides line up with TRBD1. J gave up 0 bases and V 6 bases, and 8 bases lay outside the gene matches. The germline V gene encodes CDR1 MNHNS and CDR2 SASEGT. The CDR3 has 15 amino acids. CDR3 loop: CASRPGQAISYEQYF. The CDR3 DNA is TGTGCCAGCAGACCCGGACAGGCCATCTCCTACGAGCAGTACTTC.

This clonotype appeared a few times. The chain carries TRBV28 and TRBJ2-5; D is perhaps TRBD1 or TRBD2 (6 bases each). Germline V gene data show CDR1 as MDHEN and CDR2 as SYDVKM. V lost 5 bases to trimming and J lost 11 bases, with 21 bases between them. The length of the CDR3 is 14 residues. The CDR3 spells CASSPRGPVKEQYF. The CDR3 DNA follows: TGTGCCAGCAGTCCCCGGGGGCCGGTGAAAGAGCAGTACTTC. The full variable domain, completed using reference TRBV28 and TRBJ2-5, is DVKVTQSSRYLVKRTGEKVFLECVQDMDHENMFWYRQDPGLGLRLIYFSYDVKMKEKGDIPEGYSVSREKKERFSLILESASTNQTSMYLCASSPRGPVKEQYFGPGTRLLVL.

This clonotype has only a few counts. The CDR3 protein is CASSQLPVMNTEAFF. The CDR3 region has the DNA TGTGCCAGCAGCCAATTACCAGTAATGAACACTGAAGCTTTCTTT. The chain recombines TRBV3-1 with TRBJ1-1; D not certain. Between the trimmed V and J ends, which lost 2 bases and 0 bases, there was a span of 10 bases. The CDR3 runs 15 residues. Germline CDR1 and CDR2: LGHDT and YNNKEL (reference sequence).

This clonotype was detected ten times or more. The chain has TRBV4-1 and TRBJ2-7; TRBD2 agrees at 13 bases. V shed 4 bases, J shed 2 bases, and the junction held 14 bases outside the gene matches. Germline V CDR1 and CDR2: MGHRA, YSYEKL. This CDR3 comprises 19 residues. The CDR3 bases are TGCGCCAGCAGCCTACGCGGACTAGCGGGAGCGAGGGATCCCTACGAGCAGTACTTC. Encoded protein: CASSLRGLAGARDPYEQYF.

On this clonotype itself: With a much larger clone just one base away, this may be a read error. The DNA for the CDR3 is TGTGCCAGCAGTCCGGGACAGGGGGCAAACAATGAGCAGTACTTC. This encodes CASSPGQGANNEQYF. The chain couples TRBV27 to TRBJ2-1; 12 bases match TRBD1. Gene TRBJ2-7 matches the end of the DNA better, so the J call may be wrong. This CDR3 is built from 15 residues. Germline V gene lookup returns CDR1 MNHEY and CDR2 SMNVEV (reference sequence).

Concerning this clonotype: The junction shows a germline mismatch at one end, possibly a read error. The V call is TRBV6-4, the J call TRBJ2-1, with 11 bases fitting TRBD2. Germline CDR1 and CDR2: MRHNA and SNTAGT. CDR3 length: 14 residues. The CDR3 here is CAGSLAGEGNERFF. The CDR3 DNA sequence: TGTGCCGGCTCACTAGCGGGAGAGGGCAATGAGCGGTTCTTC.

With regard to this clonotype: Possible read error: a much larger clone is one base away. DNA for the CDR3: TGTACCAGCAGCTTCGGGGGCGGGAGGACCGAGACCCAGTACTTC. It translates to CTSSFGGGRTETQYF. The chain links TRBV7-3 to TRBJ2-5, with 8 bases aligning to TRBD2. The V gene's germline CDR1 is SGHTA and CDR2 FQGTGA. This CDR3 contains 15 residues.

A note on this clonotype: A much larger clone lies one base from this, so it may be a read error. V gene TRBV6-1 combines with J gene TRBJ2-7, with D unclear. Between the trimmed V and J ends, which lost 6 bases and 6 bases, there was a span of 15 bases. Germline V gives CDR1 MNHNS, CDR2 SASEGT. The CDR3 loop spans 13 amino acids. The CDR3 bases are TGTGCCAGCAGGGAAATTCTAGAGAGCGAGCAGTACTTC. Its translation: CASREILESEQYF.